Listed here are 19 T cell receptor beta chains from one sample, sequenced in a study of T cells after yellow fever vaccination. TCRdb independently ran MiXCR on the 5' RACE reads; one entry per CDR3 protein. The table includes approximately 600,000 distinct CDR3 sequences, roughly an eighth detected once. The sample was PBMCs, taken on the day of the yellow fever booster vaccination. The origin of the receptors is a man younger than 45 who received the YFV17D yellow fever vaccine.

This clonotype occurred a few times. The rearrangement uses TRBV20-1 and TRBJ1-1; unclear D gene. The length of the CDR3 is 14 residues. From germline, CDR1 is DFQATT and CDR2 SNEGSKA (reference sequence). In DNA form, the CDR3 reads TGCATAGTGTTCTCGAGGGCCCGGAACACTGAAGCTTTCTTT. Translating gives CIVFSRARNTEAFF.

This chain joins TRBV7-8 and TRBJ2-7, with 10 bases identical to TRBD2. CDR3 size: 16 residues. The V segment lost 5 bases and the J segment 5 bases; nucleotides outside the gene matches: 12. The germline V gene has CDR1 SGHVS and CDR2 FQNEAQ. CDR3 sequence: CASSPSTSSGRNEQYF. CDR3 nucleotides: TGTGCCAGCAGCCCCAGTACCTCTAGCGGGAGAAACGAGCAGTACTTC.

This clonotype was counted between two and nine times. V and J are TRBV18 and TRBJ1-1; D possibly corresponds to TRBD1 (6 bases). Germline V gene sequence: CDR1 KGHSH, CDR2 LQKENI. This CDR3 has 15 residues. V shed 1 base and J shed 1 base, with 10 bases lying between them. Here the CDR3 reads CASSPQGGSNTEAFF. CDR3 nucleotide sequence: TGTGCCAGCTCACCACAGGGGGGTTCGAACACTGAAGCTTTCTTT.

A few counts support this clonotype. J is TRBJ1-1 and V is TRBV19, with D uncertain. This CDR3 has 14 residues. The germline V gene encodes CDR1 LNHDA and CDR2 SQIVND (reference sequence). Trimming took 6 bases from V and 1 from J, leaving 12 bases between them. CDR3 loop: CASSLQPTNTEAFF. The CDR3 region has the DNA TGTGCCAGTAGCTTACAGCCTACGAACACTGAAGCTTTCTTT.

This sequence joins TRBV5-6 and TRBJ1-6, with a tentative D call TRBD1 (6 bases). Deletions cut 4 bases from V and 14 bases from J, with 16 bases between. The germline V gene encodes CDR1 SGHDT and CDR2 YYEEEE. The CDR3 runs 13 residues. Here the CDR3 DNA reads TGTGCCAGCAGCGCGACAGGATCCGACACCCTCCACTTT. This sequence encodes CASSATGSDTLHF.

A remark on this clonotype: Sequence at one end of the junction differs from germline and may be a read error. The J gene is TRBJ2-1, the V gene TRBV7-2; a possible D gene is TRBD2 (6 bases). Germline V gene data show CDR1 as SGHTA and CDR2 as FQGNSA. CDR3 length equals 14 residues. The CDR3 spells CASNLADVYNEQFF. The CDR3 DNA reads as TGTGCCAGCAACTTAGCGGACGTCTACAATGAGCAGTTCTTC.

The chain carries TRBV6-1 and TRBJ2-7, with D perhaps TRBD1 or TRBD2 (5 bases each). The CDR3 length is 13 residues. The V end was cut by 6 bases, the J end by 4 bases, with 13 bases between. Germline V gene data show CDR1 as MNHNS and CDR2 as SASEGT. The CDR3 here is CASRPTWGYEQYF. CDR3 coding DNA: TGTGCCAGCAGACCAACCTGGGGGTACGAGCAGTACTTC.

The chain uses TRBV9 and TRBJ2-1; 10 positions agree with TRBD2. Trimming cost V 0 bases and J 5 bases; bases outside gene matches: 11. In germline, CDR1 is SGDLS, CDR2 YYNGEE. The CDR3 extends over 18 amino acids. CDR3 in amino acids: CASSVEGGTSGKDNEQFF. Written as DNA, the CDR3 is TGTGCCAGCAGCGTAGAGGGGGGTACTAGCGGGAAGGACAATGAGCAGTTCTTC.

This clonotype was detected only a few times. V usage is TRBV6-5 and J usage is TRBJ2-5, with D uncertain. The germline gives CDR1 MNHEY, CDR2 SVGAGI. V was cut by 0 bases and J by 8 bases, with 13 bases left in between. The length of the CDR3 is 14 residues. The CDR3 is CASSYSVGSDTQYF. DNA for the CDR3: TGTGCCAGCAGTTACTCGGTCGGTAGTGATACCCAGTACTTC.

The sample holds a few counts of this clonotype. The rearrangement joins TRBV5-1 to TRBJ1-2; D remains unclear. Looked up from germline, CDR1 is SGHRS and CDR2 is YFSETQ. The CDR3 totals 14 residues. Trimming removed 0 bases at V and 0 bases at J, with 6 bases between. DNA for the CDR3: TGCGCCAGCAGCTTGGCCGCGGCTAACTATGGCTACACCTTC. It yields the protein CASSLAAANYGYTF.

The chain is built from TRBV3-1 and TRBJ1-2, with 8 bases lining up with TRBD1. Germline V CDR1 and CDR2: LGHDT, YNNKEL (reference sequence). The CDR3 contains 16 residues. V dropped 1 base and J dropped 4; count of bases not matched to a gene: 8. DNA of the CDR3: TGTGCCAGCAGCCAAGGGACAGGGAGCGCAGGCTATGGCTACACCTTC. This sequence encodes CASSQGTGSAGYGYTF.

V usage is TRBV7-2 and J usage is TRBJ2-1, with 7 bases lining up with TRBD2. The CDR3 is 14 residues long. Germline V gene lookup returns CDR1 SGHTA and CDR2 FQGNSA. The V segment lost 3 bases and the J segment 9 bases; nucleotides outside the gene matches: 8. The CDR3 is CASSLTGRASEQFF. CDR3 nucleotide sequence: TGTGCCAGCAGCTTGACTGGGAGGGCCTCTGAGCAGTTCTTC. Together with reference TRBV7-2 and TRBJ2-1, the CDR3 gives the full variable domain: GAGVSQSPSNKVTEKGKDVELRCDPISGHTALYWYRQSLGQGLEFLIYFQGNSAPDKSGLPSDRFSAERTGGSVSTLTIQRTQQEDSAVYLCASSLTGRASEQFFGPGTRLTVL.

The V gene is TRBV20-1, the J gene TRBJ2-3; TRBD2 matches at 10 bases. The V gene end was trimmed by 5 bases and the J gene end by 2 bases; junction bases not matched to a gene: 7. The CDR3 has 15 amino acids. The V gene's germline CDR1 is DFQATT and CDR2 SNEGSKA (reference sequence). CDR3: CSAAGLAETTDTQYF. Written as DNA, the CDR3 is TGCAGTGCTGCAGGACTAGCGGAGACCACAGATACGCAGTATTTT.

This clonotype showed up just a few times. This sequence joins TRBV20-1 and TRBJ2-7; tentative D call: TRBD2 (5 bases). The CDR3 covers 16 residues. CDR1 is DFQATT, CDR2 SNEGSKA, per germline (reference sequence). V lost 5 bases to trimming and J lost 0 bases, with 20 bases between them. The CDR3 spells CSALLPPDLASYEQYF. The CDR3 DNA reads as TGCAGTGCTCTACTCCCCCCAGACCTAGCCTCCTACGAGCAGTACTTC.

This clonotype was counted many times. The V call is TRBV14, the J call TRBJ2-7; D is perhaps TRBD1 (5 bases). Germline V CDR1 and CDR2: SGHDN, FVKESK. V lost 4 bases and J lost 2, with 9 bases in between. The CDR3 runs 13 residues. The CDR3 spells CASSPVGPYEQYF. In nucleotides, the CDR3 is TGTGCCAGCAGCCCCGTGGGGCCCTACGAGCAGTACTTC.

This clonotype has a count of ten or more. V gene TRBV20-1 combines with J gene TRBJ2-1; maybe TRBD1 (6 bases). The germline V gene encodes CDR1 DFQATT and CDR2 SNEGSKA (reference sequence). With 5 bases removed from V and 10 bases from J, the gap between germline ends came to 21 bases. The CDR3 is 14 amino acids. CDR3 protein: CSARKPSGASEQFF. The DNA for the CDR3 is TGCAGTGCTCGCAAACCTTCAGGGGCGAGCGAGCAGTTCTTC.

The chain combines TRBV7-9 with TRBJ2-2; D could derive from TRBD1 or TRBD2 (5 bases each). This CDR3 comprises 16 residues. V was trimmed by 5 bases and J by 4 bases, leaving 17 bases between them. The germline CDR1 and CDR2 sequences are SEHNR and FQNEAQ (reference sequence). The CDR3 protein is CASSPGSQGGTGELFF. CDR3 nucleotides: TGTGCCAGCAGCCCTGGGAGCCAGGGCGGCACCGGGGAGCTGTTTTTT.

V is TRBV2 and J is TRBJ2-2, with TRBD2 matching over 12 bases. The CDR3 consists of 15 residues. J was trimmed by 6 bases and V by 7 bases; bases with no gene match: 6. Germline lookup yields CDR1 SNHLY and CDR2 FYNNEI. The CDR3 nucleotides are TGTGCCAGCACTTTTGGACTAGCGGGACCCGGGGAGCTGTTTTTT. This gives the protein CASTFGLAGPGELFF.

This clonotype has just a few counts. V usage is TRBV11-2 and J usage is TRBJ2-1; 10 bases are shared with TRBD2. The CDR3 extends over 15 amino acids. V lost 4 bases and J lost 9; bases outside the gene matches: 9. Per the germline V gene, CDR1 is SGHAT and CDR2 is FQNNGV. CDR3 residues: CASSWLAGAYSEQFF. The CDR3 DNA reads TGTGCCAGCAGCTGGCTAGCGGGAGCTTATAGTGAGCAGTTCTTC.